The source of this T cell receptor beta chain is a study of T cells in Graves' hyperthyroidism and ophthalmopathy. Study as a whole: Specimen type is peripheral blood, collected at initial diagnosis prior to any treatment.

Germline trimming cut 6 bases from V and 4 bases from J; bases unmatched to any gene: 12. Looked up from germline, CDR1 is DFQATT and CDR2 is SNEGSKA (reference sequence). CDR3 length: 18 amino acids. At least ten counts were recorded for this clonotype. Diagnosing involved the use of clinical symptoms, serum thyroxine and TRAb, thyroid ultrasound and orbital computed tomography. RNA transcripts gave rise to amplified TCR beta CDR3 regions. Carried out on the TCR CDR3, a first-round RT-PCR used the HTBI primer set. TCRdb recomputed calls from the multiplex PCR reads with MiXCR, one row per CDR3 protein. The profile shows 200,000 to 250,000 distinct CDR3 sequences, about a sixth of them singletons.

V is TRBV20-1 and J is TRBJ2-1; TRBD2 aligns across 16 bases. This clonotype was obtained from a woman between 18 and 30 years old with Graves' ophthalmopathy. Sequenced material: blood. CDR3 sequence: CSAPGLAGGRPKYNEQFF. CDR3 sequence (DNA): TGCAGTGCCCCGGGACTAGCGGGAGGGAGACCCAAATACAATGAGCAGTTCTTC.